These 3 T cell receptor beta chains originate from one sample sequenced in a study of beta chain features in type 1 diabetes. What was sequenced were expressed TCRB transcripts, since all of the isolated RNA had been reverse transcribed. Measured with immunoSEQ multiplex PCR; TCRdb has only the in-frame clones, and not every one. The sample has nearly 250,000 clones, about 71% seen once. Sequenced: naive CD4+ T cells from blood. The receptors stem from a man aged 25-45 years in good health.

There are a few counts of this clone. The rearrangement joins TRBV29-1 to TRBJ2-2; D gene unclear. The ends were cut back, 0 bases at V and 1 base at J, with 9 bases in the middle. Germline assignment: CDR1 SQVTM and CDR2 ANQGSEA. The CDR3 totals 15 residues. The DNA of the CDR3 is TGCAGCGTTGAAGAGGAACAGCTGAACACCGGGGAGCTGTTTTTT. Amino acid sequence: CSVEEEQLNTGELFF.

V usage is TRBV29-1 and J usage is TRBJ2-5; 7 nucleotides match TRBD1. The germline V gene has CDR1 SQVTM and CDR2 ANQGSEA. This CDR3 region has 13 residues. V lost 4 bases and J lost 5; bases outside the gene matches: 7. This CDR3 is CSVVQGEWETQYF. The CDR3 DNA reads TGCAGCGTTGTGCAGGGGGAGTGGGAGACCCAGTACTTC.

Regarding this clone: Other DNA sequences in this specimen translate into the identical CDR3. This chain connects TRBV30 to TRBJ2-5; tentative D call: TRBD2 (6 bases). Trimming took off 0 bases at V and 5 bases at J, with 13 bases between the two ends. From germline, CDR1 is GTSNPN and CDR2 SVGIG (reference sequence). CDR3 length: 14 residues. The CDR3, as DNA: TGTGCCTGGAGTGTTACCGGGAGCATCGAGACCCAGTACTTC. Amino acid sequence: CAWSVTGSIETQYF. The full variable domain, its missing parts supplied by reference TRBV30 and TRBJ2-5, is SQTIHQWPATLVQPVGSPLSLECTVEGTSNPNLYWYRQAAGRGLQLLFYSVGIGQISSEVPQNLSASRPQDRQFILSSKKLLLSDSGFYLCAWSVTGSIETQYFGPGTRLLVL.